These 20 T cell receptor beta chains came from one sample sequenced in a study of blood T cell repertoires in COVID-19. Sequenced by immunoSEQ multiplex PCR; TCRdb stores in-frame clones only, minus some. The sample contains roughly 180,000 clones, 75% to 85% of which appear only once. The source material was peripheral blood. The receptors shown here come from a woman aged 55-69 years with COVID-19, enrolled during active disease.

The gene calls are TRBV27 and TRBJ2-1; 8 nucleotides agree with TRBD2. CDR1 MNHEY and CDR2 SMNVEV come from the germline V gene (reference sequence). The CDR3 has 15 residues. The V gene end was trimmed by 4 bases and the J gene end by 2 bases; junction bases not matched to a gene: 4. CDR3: CASSSGGGTYNEQFF. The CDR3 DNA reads TGTGCCAGCAGTTCGGGAGGGGGAACCTACAATGAGCAGTTCTTC.

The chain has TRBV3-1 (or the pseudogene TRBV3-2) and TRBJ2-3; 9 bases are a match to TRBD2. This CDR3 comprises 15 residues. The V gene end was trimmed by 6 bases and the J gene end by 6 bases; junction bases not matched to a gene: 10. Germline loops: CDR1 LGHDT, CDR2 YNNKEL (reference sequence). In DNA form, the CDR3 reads TGTGCCAGCAGTGTCCTAGCGGGGTCTAGCGATACGCAGTATTTT. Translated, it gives CASSVLAGSSDTQYF.

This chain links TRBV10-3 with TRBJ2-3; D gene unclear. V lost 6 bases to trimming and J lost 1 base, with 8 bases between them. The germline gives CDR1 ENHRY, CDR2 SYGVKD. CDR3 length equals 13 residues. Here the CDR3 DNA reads TGTGCCATCAGCGGTCAGGGCACAGATACGCAGTATTTT. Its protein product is CAISGQGTDTQYF.

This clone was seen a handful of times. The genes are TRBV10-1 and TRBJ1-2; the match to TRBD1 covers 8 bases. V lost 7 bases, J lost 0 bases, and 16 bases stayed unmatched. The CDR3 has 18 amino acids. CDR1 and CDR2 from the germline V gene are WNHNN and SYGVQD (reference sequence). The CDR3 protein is CASNYPGTGALSNYGYTF. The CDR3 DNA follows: TGCGCCAGCAATTACCCTGGGACAGGCGCCCTGTCTAACTATGGCTACACCTTC.

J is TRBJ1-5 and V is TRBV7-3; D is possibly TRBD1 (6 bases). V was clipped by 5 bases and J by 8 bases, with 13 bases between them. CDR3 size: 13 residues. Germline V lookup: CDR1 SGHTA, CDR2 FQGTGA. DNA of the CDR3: TGTGCCAGCAGCCCGGGGGGCGGGGAGCCCCAGCATTTT. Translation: CASSPGGGEPQHF.

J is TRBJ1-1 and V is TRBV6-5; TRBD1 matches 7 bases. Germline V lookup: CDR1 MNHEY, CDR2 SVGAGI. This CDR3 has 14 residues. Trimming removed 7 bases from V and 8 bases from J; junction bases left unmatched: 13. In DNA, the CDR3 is TGTGCCAGCACTATAATAGGACAGGCGGGGGAAGCTTTCTTT. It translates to CASTIIGQAGEAFF.

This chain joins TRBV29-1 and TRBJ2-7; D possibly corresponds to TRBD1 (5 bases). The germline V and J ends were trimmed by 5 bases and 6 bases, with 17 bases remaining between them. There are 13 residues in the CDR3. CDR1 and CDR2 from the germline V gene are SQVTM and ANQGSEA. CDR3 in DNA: TGCAGCGTTATGATAAGGGGCCCCTCCGAGCAGTACTTC. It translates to CSVMIRGPSEQYF.

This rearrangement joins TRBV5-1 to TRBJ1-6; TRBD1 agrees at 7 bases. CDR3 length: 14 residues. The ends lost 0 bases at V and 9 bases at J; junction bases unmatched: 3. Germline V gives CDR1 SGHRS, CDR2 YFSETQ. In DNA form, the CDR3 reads TGCGCCAGCAGCTTGGGACAGGGACTTTCACCCCTCCACTTT. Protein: CASSLGQGLSPLHF.

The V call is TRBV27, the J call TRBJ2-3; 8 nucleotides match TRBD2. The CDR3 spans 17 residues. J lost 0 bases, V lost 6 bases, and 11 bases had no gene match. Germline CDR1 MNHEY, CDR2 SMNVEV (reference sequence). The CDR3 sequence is CASSTLWASGSTDTQYF. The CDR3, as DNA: TGTGCCAGCAGCACCCTCTGGGCTAGCGGGAGCACAGATACGCAGTATTTT.

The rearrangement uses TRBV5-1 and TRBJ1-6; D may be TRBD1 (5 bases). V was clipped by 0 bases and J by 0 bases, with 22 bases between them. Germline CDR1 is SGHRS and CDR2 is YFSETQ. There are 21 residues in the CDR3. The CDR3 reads CASSLGFRGLTESSYNSPLHF. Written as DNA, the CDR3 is TGCGCCAGCAGCTTGGGTTTTAGGGGTTTGACGGAGAGCTCCTATAATTCACCCCTCCACTTT.

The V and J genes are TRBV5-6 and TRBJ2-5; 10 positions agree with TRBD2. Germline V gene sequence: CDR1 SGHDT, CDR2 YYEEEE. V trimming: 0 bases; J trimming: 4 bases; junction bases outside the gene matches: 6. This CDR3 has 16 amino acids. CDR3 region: CASSLVPASGRETQYF. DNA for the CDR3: TGTGCCAGCAGCTTGGTCCCCGCTAGCGGGAGAGAGACCCAGTACTTC.

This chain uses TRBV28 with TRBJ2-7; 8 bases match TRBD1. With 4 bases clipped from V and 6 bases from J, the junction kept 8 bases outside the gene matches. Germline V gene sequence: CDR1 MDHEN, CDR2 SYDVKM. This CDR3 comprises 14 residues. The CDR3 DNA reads TGTGCCAGCAGTTCCGCCGGGACAGGTCGCGAGCAGTACGTC. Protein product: CASSSAGTGREQYV.

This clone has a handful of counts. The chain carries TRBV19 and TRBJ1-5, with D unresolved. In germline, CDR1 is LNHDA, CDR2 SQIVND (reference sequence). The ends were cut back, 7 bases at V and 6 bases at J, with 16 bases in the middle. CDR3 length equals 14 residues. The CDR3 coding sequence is TGTGCCAGTATAACTAGGGCCTCTGGTCAGCCCCAGCATTTT. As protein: CASITRASGQPQHF.

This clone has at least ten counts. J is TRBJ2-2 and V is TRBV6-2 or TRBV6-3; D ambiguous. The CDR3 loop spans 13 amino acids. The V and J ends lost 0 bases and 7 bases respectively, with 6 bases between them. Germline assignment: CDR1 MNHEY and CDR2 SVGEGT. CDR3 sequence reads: CASSYSRVGELFF. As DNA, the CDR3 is TGTGCCAGCAGTTACTCGAGAGTCGGGGAGCTGTTTTTT.

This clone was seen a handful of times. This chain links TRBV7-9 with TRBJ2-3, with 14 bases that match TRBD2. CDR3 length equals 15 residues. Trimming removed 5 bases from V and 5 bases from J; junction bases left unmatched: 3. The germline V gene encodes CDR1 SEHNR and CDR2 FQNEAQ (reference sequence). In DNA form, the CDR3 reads TGTGCCAGCAGCGGACTAGCGGGAGGTGTAGATACGCAGTATTTT. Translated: CASSGLAGGVDTQYF.

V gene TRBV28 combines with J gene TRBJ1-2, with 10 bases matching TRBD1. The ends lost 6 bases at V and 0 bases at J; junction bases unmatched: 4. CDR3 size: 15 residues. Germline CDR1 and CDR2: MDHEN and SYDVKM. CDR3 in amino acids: CASRGQGTSNYGYTF. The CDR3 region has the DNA TGTGCCAGCAGGGGACAGGGGACCTCTAACTATGGCTACACCTTC.

The CDR3 nucleotides are TGTGCCAGCAGCCCTGGTAGCGGGAGGGCGGAGACCCAGTACTTC. Encoded protein: CASSPGSGRAETQYF. This chain joins TRBV27 and TRBJ2-5; TRBD2 matches at 11 bases. Losses at the gene ends were 6 bases for V and 5 bases for J; bases not matched to a gene: 8. The V gene's germline CDR1 is MNHEY and CDR2 SMNVEV (reference sequence). The CDR3 extends over 15 amino acids.

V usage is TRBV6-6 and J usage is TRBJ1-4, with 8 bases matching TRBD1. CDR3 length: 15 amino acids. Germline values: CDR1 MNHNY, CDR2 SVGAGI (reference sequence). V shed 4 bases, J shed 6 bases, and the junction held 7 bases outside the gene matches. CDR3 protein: CASSSFGTGDEKLFF. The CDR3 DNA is TGTGCCAGCAGTTCTTTCGGGACAGGAGATGAAAAACTGTTTTTT.

For the CDR3, the DNA is TGTGCCAGCAGCGTTGGGAGTGCAGATACGCAGTATTTT. This translates into CASSVGSADTQYF. The V and J genes are TRBV9 and TRBJ2-3, with D possibly TRBD2 on 5 matching bases. Trimming shortened V by 2 bases and J by 4 bases, and 8 bases separated the two germline ends. The germline V gene encodes CDR1 SGDLS and CDR2 YYNGEE. The CDR3 is 13 residues long.

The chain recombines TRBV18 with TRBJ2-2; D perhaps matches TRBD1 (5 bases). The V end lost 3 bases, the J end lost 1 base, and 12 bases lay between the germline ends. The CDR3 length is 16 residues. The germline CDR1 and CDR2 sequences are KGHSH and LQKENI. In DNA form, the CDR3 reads TGTGCCAGCTCACCCGCGACAGCCTTGAACACCGGGGAGCTGTTTTTT. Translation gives CASSPATALNTGELFF.